These 11 T cell receptor beta chains were sequenced from one sample in a study of T-cell memory formation after mild COVID-19. One entry per CDR3 protein results from TCRdb running MiXCR on the 5' RACE reads. Among about 560,000 distinct CDR3 sequences listed, more than 15% were seen once. Sequencing input: PBMCs or a T cell subset sorted from them (not recorded which). All receptors come from an adult woman who had mild COVID-19 (a few samples of this study predate the infection). Cell type and time point are not known.

There are a few counts of this clonotype. J is TRBJ1-3 and V is TRBV9, with TRBD1 identical over 7 bases. The CDR3 runs to 14 residues. V was pared by 7 bases and J by 0 bases, with 4 bases of the junction left unmatched. Germline V gives CDR1 SGDLS, CDR2 YYNGEE. CDR3 loop: CASGQGDSGNTIYF. CDR3 bases: TGTGCCAGCGGCCAGGGGGACTCTGGAAACACCATATATTTT.

The chain employs TRBV12-3 or TRBV12-4 and TRBJ1-5; a weak D match, TRBD1 (5 bases). The CDR3 consists of 12 residues. V lost 5 bases and J 4 bases, leaving 6 bases between the germline ends. CDR3 nucleotides: TGTGCCAGCAGTCGGGGGAATCAGCCCCAGCATTTT. Encoded protein: CASSRGNQPQHF.

This clonotype has only a few counts. The chain links TRBV20-1 to TRBJ2-7; TRBD2 aligns across 11 bases. V was clipped by 5 bases and J by 6 bases; unmatched bases: 3. The length of the CDR3 is 12 residues. Germline CDR1 and CDR2: DFQATT and SNEGSKA (reference sequence). DNA of the CDR3: TGCAGTGCTGCGGGGACTAGCGGCGAGCAGTACTTC. The encoded protein is CSAAGTSGEQYF.

This clonotype showed up just a few times. The rearrangement uses TRBV29-1 and TRBJ2-2; D unresolved. This CDR3 comprises 14 residues. Trimming cost V 1 base and J 2 bases, with 8 bases left between them. CDR1 and CDR2 (germline): SQVTM, ANQGSEA. As DNA, the CDR3 is TGCAGCGTTGAAGGGGGATTCAACACCGGGGAGCTGTTTTTT. It translates to CSVEGGFNTGELFF.

This clonotype appeared a few times. The chain is built from TRBV7-9 and TRBJ1-2, with D uncertain. This CDR3 comprises 15 residues. CDR1 is SEHNR, CDR2 FQNEAQ, per germline (reference sequence). V dropped 5 bases and J dropped 8 bases, with 21 bases sitting between them. CDR3 sequence reads: CASSVPYVGSGGYTF. In DNA, the CDR3 is TGTGCCAGCAGCGTACCTTACGTGGGCAGTGGAGGCTACACCTTC. Drawing the rest from reference TRBV7-9 and TRBJ1-2, the complete variable domain is DTGVSQNPRHKITKRGQNVTFRCDPISEHNRLYWYRQTLGQGPEFLTYFQNEAQLEKSRLLSDRFSAERPKGSFSTLEIQRTEQGDSAMYLCASSVPYVGSGGYTFGSGTRLTVV.

This clonotype was counted a few times. The chain combines TRBV6-1 with TRBJ1-6; D call uncertain. The germline CDR1 and CDR2 sequences are MNHNS and SASEGT. The CDR3 sequence is 13 residues long. Trimming took 2 bases from V and 10 from J, leaving 9 bases between them. The CDR3 DNA follows: TGTGCCAGCAGTGAACTTGGGAGGTCACCCCTCCACTTT. Encoded protein: CASSELGRSPLHF.

There are a few counts of this clonotype. The chain recombines TRBV20-1 with TRBJ2-1; possibly TRBD2 for D (6 bases). Germline V gene lookup returns CDR1 DFQATT and CDR2 SNEGSKA (reference sequence). The ends were cut back, 3 bases at V and 2 bases at J, with 8 bases in the middle. This CDR3 has 13 amino acids. The CDR3 region has the DNA TGCAGTGCTAGCGGGGGAACCTACAATGAGCAGTTCTTC. Protein: CSASGGTYNEQFF.

This clonotype was seen only a few times. The chain recombines TRBV7-9 with TRBJ1-1; D not resolved. The CDR3 has 14 residues. V lost 1 base and J 7 bases, leaving 13 bases between the germline ends. Germline CDR1 is SEHNR and CDR2 is FQNEAQ (reference sequence). This chain's CDR3 is CASSLGHLTDEAFF. In nucleotides, the CDR3 is TGTGCCAGCAGCTTAGGGCACCTTACGGATGAAGCTTTCTTT.

The chain's CDR3 is CSARPKAGEEGYTF. The CDR3 region has the DNA TGCAGTGCTAGGCCCAAAGCAGGGGAGGAGGGCTACACCTTC. The chain joins TRBV20-1 to TRBJ1-2; a weak D match, TRBD1 (6 bases). The CDR3 length is 14 residues. Germline CDR1 is DFQATT and CDR2 is SNEGSKA (reference sequence). Between the trimmed V and J ends, which lost 3 bases and 8 bases, there was a span of 19 bases.

This clonotype was observed a handful of times. The CDR3 loop reads CASSPRARNEKLFF. CDR3 DNA sequence: TGTGCCAGCTCACCCAGGGCTAGAAATGAAAAACTGTTTTTT. The chain has TRBV18 and TRBJ1-4, with a tentative D call TRBD1 (5 bases). The germline V gene encodes CDR1 KGHSH and CDR2 LQKENI. V lost 3 bases, J lost 5 bases, and 10 bases lay in between. The CDR3 runs to 14 residues.

This clonotype has at least ten counts. V is TRBV4-1 and J is TRBJ2-5; no firm D call. The V gene lost 0 bases and the J gene lost 5 bases, with 10 bases spanning the gap. CDR1 MGHRA and CDR2 YSYEKL come from the germline V gene. The CDR3 is made up of 14 amino acids. The CDR3 nucleotides are TGCGCCAGCAGCCAAGATCGCGGTGGGGAGACCCAGTACTTC. This gives the protein CASSQDRGGETQYF.